One and the same sample provided the 19 T cell receptor beta chains below, sequenced in a study of blood T cell repertoires in COVID-19. Only in-frame clones appear in the TCRdb table, and some are missing; sequencing was by immunoSEQ multiplex PCR. The sample gives under 150,000 clones, roughly 81% of which show up once; more than 7% is in the top ten. Sequencing was carried out using peripheral blood. These receptors were taken from a human donor with acute or convalescent COVID-19. The donor label of this sample is uncertain.

The chain carries TRBV5-1 and TRBJ1-5; D ambiguous. The germline V gene encodes CDR1 SGHRS and CDR2 YFSETQ. The ends were cut back, 0 bases at V and 6 bases at J, with 4 bases in the middle. The CDR3 length is 12 residues. CDR3 region: CASSLDGQPQHF. CDR3 coding DNA: TGCGCCAGCAGCTTGGACGGTCAGCCCCAGCATTTT.

V and J are TRBV7-2 and TRBJ2-1, with 12 nucleotides matching TRBD2. The germline V gene encodes CDR1 SGHTA and CDR2 FQGNSA. Trimming at V came to 1 base and at J to 5 bases, leaving 12 bases not matched to a gene. The CDR3 consists of 19 residues. The CDR3 here is CASSLVKLAGGPTHNEQFF. CDR3 DNA: TGTGCCAGCAGCTTAGTTAAACTAGCGGGGGGCCCGACTCACAATGAGCAGTTCTTC.

The CDR3 protein is CASSVSGGAWDEQFF. CDR3 nucleotide sequence: TGTGCCAGCAGCGTTAGCGGGGGGGCTTGGGATGAGCAGTTCTTC. The rearrangement links TRBV9 to TRBJ2-1; 11 positions match TRBD2. Unmatched junction bases numbered 6, after V lost 2 bases and J lost 8 bases. This CDR3 comprises 15 residues. Germline assignment: CDR1 SGDLS and CDR2 YYNGEE. Supplemented by reference TRBV9 and TRBJ2-1, the full variable domain reads DSGVTQTPKHLITATGQRVTLRCSPRSGDLSVYWYQQSLDQGLQFLIQYYNGEERAKGNILERFSAQQFPDLHSELNLSSLELGDSALYFCASSVSGGAWDEQFFGPGTRLTVL.

This clone was seen only a few times. This chain uses TRBV5-1 with TRBJ2-3; D unclear. The length of the CDR3 is 14 residues. The V end lost 0 bases, the J end lost 3 bases, and 8 bases lay between the germline ends. Germline lookup yields CDR1 SGHRS and CDR2 YFSETQ. CDR3 region: CASSLARVTDTQYF. The CDR3 DNA reads as TGCGCCAGCAGCTTGGCACGGGTAACAGATACGCAGTATTTT.

This chain connects TRBV14 to TRBJ2-1; TRBD1 agrees at 11 bases. Germline V gene data show CDR1 as SGHDN and CDR2 as FVKESK. The junction had 11 bases not matched to a gene; V was cut back by 4 bases and J by 6 bases. This CDR3 comprises 17 residues. DNA of the CDR3: TGTGCCAGCAGCCCACACCCTGGACAGGGGGCGGTCAATGAGCAGTTCTTC. Protein sequence: CASSPHPGQGAVNEQFF.

This sequence joins TRBV3-1 (or the pseudogene TRBV3-2) and TRBJ1-1; no firm D call. CDR1 is LGHDT, CDR2 YNNKEL, per germline (reference sequence). The CDR3 spans 16 residues. V was shortened by 0 bases and J by 2 bases, with 13 bases between the two germline ends. The CDR3 protein is CASSQEHSTGNTEAFF. The CDR3 bases are TGTGCCAGCAGCCAAGAGCACAGTACTGGAAACACTGAAGCTTTCTTT.

This clone came up a few times. V gene TRBV25-1 combines with J gene TRBJ1-1; 8 bases are a match to TRBD1. J was trimmed by 1 base and V by 3 bases; bases with no gene match: 10. The CDR3 spans 17 residues. From germline, CDR1 is MGHDK and CDR2 SYGVNS. The CDR3 spells CASSDKYSGTGNTEAFF. DNA of the CDR3: TGTGCCAGCAGTGACAAGTATTCCGGGACAGGGAACACTGAAGCTTTCTTT.

The rearrangement joins TRBV6-5 to TRBJ1-5, with TRBD1 identical over 10 bases. The V gene end was trimmed by 6 bases and the J gene end by 6 bases; junction bases not matched to a gene: 8. CDR3 length equals 15 residues. Germline V gene sequence: CDR1 MNHEY, CDR2 SVGAGI. The CDR3 DNA reads TGTGCCAGCAGGTCCGGGACAGGGGATGCTCAGCCCCAGCATTTT. Amino acids: CASRSGTGDAQPQHF.

The chain is built from TRBV5-1 and TRBJ1-1; TRBD1 aligns across 10 bases. CDR1 SGHRS and CDR2 YFSETQ come from the germline V gene. Trimming removed 1 base from V and 4 bases from J; junction bases left unmatched: 1. This CDR3 is built from 14 residues. The CDR3 loop reads CASSLWTGGTEAFF. As DNA, the CDR3 is TGCGCCAGCAGCTTGTGGACAGGGGGCACTGAAGCTTTCTTT. Full variable domain (missing parts from reference TRBV5-1 and TRBJ1-1): KAGVTQTPRYLIKTRGQQVTLSCSPISGHRSVSWYQQTPGQGLQFLFEYFSETQRNKGNFPGRFSGRQFSNSRSEMNVSTLELGDSALYLCASSLWTGGTEAFFGQGTRLTVV.

The chain joins TRBV27 to TRBJ1-4, with 9 positions matching TRBD1. CDR3 length: 14 residues. Germline V gene lookup returns CDR1 MNHEY and CDR2 SMNVEV (reference sequence). J was trimmed by 8 bases and V by 6 bases; bases with no gene match: 7. The CDR3 loop reads CASSTGQGLEKLFF. The CDR3 nucleotides read TGTGCCAGCAGCACGGGACAGGGTTTAGAAAAACTGTTTTTT.

The chain carries TRBV11-2 and TRBJ1-1, with D unclear. In germline, CDR1 is SGHAT, CDR2 FQNNGV. The ends were cut back, 0 bases at V and 1 base at J, with 3 bases in the middle. There are 13 residues in the CDR3. The CDR3 region is CASSLERNTEAFF. CDR3 bases: TGTGCCAGCAGCTTAGAGAGGAACACTGAAGCTTTCTTT.

This rearrangement joins TRBV2 to TRBJ1-2, with a tentative D call TRBD1 (6 bases). The CDR3 contains 14 residues. Trimming removed 5 bases from V and 4 bases from J, with 14 bases in between. Germline V gene lookup returns CDR1 SNHLY and CDR2 FYNNEI. The CDR3 loop is CASSLYREGYGYTF. DNA of the CDR3: TGTGCCAGCAGTTTGTACAGGGAGGGCTATGGCTACACCTTC. Using reference TRBV2 and TRBJ1-2 for the parts outside the CDR3, the full variable domain is EPEVTQTPSHQVTQMGQEVILRCVPISNHLYFYWYRQILGQKVEFLVSFYNNEISEKSEIFDDQFSVERPDGSNFTLKIRSTKLEDSAMYFCASSLYREGYGYTFGSGTRLTVV.

The chain links TRBV24-1 to TRBJ2-7; TRBD1 aligns across 7 bases. This CDR3 spans 14 amino acids. CDR1 KGHDR and CDR2 SFDVKD come from the germline V gene. Trimming took 4 bases from V and 2 from J; bases not matched to a gene: 4. In nucleotides, the CDR3 is TGTGCCACCAGTGAATGGGACAGCCCCTACGAGCAGTACTTC. Translating gives CATSEWDSPYEQYF.

This clone has more than one count but fewer than ten. J is TRBJ2-2 and V is TRBV9; D possibly corresponds to TRBD2 (7 bases). Per germline, CDR1 SGDLS and CDR2 YYNGEE. V shed 4 bases and J shed 4 bases, with 11 bases lying between them. The CDR3 is made up of 14 amino acids. The CDR3 DNA is TGTGCCAGCAGCCGGGGGGCTCTCACCGGGGAGCTGTTTTTT. Protein: CASSRGALTGELFF.

The J gene is TRBJ1-1, the V gene TRBV13; D uncertain. This CDR3 comprises 13 residues. V lost 4 bases, J lost 7 bases, and 13 bases lay in between. Germline CDR1 reads PRHDT; CDR2 reads FYEKMQ (reference sequence). The CDR3: CASSWGIRGEAFF. The CDR3, as DNA: TGTGCCAGCAGCTGGGGAATACGGGGTGAAGCTTTCTTT.

This clone was picked up one time. The genes are TRBV5-1 and TRBJ1-5, with a weak D call TRBD1 (6 bases). This CDR3 region has 15 residues. Trimming pared 0 bases from V and 2 bases from J, leaving 9 bases between. Germline-derived CDR1 and CDR2 are SGHRS and YFSETQ. In nucleotides, the CDR3 is TGCGCCAGCAGCTTGGGAGCAGGGGGCAATCAGCCCCAGCATTTT. Translating it yields CASSLGAGGNQPQHF.

The chain joins TRBV7-9 to TRBJ2-5; 7 positions agree with TRBD1. V lost 1 base and J lost 1; bases outside the gene matches: 6. The V gene's germline CDR1 is SEHNR and CDR2 FQNEAQ (reference sequence). The CDR3 is made up of 16 amino acids. CDR3 residues: CASSLVGSGGQETQYF. The CDR3 nucleotides read TGTGCCAGCAGCTTAGTGGGTTCAGGGGGCCAAGAGACCCAGTACTTC.

CDR3 DNA sequence: TGTGCCAGCAGCGTAAAGGGGAACGGTAACACCATATATTTT. This sequence encodes CASSVKGNGNTIYF. The rearrangement links TRBV9 to TRBJ1-3; D possibly corresponds to TRBD1 (5 bases). Germline V lookup: CDR1 SGDLS, CDR2 YYNGEE. This CDR3 region has 14 residues. The V end lost 1 base, the J end lost 7 bases, and 12 bases lay between the germline ends.

This chain connects TRBV6-5 to TRBJ1-2; maybe TRBD1 (5 bases). Germline V gene data show CDR1 as MNHEY and CDR2 as SVGAGI. Trimming pared 7 bases from V and 6 bases from J, leaving 15 bases between. The CDR3 extends over 13 amino acids. The CDR3 DNA sequence: TGTGCCAGCAAAGTTTGGGGAGGGGATGGCTACACCTTC. Its translation: CASKVWGGDGYTF.